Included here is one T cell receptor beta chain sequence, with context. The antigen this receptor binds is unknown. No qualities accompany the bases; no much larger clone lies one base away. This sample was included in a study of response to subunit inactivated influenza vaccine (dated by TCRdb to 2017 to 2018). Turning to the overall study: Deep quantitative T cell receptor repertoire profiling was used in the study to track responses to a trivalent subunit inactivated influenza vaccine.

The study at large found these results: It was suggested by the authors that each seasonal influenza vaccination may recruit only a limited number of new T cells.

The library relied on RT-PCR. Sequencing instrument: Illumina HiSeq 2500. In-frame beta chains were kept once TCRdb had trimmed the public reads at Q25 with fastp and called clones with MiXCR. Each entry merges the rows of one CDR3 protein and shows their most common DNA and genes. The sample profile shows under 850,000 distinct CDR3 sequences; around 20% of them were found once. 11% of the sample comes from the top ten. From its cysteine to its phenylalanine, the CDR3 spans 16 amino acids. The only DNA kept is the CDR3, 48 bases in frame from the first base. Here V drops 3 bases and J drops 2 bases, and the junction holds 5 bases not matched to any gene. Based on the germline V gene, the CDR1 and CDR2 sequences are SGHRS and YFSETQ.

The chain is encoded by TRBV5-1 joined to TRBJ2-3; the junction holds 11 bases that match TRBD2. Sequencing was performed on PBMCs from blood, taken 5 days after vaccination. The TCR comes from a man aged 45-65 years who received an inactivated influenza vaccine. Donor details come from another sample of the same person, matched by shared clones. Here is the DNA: TGCGCCAGCAGCTCTAATAGCGGGGGGGCCACAGATACGCAGTATTTT. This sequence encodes CASSSNSGGATDTQYF.